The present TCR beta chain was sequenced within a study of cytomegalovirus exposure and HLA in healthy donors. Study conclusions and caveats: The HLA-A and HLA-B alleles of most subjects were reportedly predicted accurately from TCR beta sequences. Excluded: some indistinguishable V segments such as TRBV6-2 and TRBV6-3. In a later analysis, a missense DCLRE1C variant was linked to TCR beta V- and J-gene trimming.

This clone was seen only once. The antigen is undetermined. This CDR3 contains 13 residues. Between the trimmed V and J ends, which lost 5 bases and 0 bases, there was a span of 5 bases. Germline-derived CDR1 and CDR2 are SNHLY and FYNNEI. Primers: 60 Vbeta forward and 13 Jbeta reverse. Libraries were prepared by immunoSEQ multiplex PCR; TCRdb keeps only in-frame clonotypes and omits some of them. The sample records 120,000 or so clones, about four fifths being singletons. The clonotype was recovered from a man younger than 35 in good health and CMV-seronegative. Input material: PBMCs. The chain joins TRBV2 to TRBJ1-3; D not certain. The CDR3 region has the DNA TGTGCCAGCAGTAGCTTCTCTGGAAACACCATATATTTT. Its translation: CASSSFSGNTIYF. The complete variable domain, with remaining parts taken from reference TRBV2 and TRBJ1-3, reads EPEVTQTPSHQVTQMGQEVILRCVPISNHLYFYWYRQILGQKVEFLVSFYNNEISEKSEIFDDQFSVERPDGSNFTLKIRSTKLEDSAMYFCASSSFSGNTIYFGEGSWLTVV.